The rows below give T cell receptor beta chains drawn from one sample of a study of CD8+CD57+ T cells in acquired aplastic anemia. TCRdb used MiXCR to reprocess the reads, holding one entry per CDR3 protein. Of about 270,000 distinct CDR3 sequences detected, around 60% appear once; the ten largest clones hold approximately 8%. Sequenced: sorted CD4+, CD8+, or CD8+CD57+ T cells (not recorded which) from PBMCs. These receptors came from a human donor with severe aplastic anemia or a healthy control (not recorded which). CDR3s include the opening cysteine and the closing phenylalanine or tryptophan. D genes are given only for firm matches. Only part of the rows carry a size: once, few, many, or a class if the clone is expanded.

>TRBV10-1|TRBD1|TRBJ1-3|.
TGCGCCAGCAGTGAGCCAGACAGGGCTGGAAACACCATATATTTT
CASSEPDRAGNTIYF
>TRBV12-5|TRBD2|TRBJ2-7|many
TGTGCTAGTGGTTTCATCCTCCCGGGACTAGCGGACTCCTACGAGCAGTACTTC
CASGFILPGLADSYEQYF
>TRBV19|.|TRBJ1-5|few
TGTGCCAGTAGAAACGTGGGGTCGAGTGGTCAGCCCCAGCATTTT
CASRNVGSSGQPQHF
>TRBV15|.|TRBJ2-2|many
TGTGCCACCAGCAGAGAACCGATAAATAGGAACACCGGGGAGCTGTTTTTT
CATSREPINRNTGELFF
>TRBV7-3|TRBD1|TRBJ2-1|.
TGTGCCAGCAGCCGGGGACAGGGGAAGGGCTACAATGAGCAGTTCTTC
CASSRGQGKGYNEQFF
>TRBV7-3|.|TRBJ2-3|.
TGTGCCAGCAGCTCCACGACTAGATATGCAGATACGCAGTATTTT
CASSSTTRYADTQYF
>TRBV4-3|.|TRBJ2-2|.
.
CASSQDNEQFFGELFF
>TRBV20-1|.|TRBJ2-6|many
TGCAGTGCTAGTGGGTCTGGGGCCAACGTCCTGACTTTC
CSASGSGANVLTF
>TRBV15|.|TRBJ2-1|few
TGTGCCACCAGCCCTCAGGGGCGGAGGGCCTACAATGAGCAGTTCTTC
CATSPQGRRAYNEQFF
>TRBV20-1|.|TRBJ2-1|.
TGCAGTGCTGGGACCGGGACGAGATCCTACAATGAGCAGTTCTTC
CSAGTGTRSYNEQFF
>TRBV12-3/TRBV12-4|TRBD1|TRBJ2-3|many
TGTGCCAGCAGTTCATCGGACAGGGGGCACACAGATACGCAGTATTTT
CASSSSDRGHTDTQYF
>TRBV6-5|TRBD1|TRBJ1-6|many
TGTGCCAGCAGTTACTCCCAGACAGGGGGAAATTCACCCCTCCACTTT
CASSYSQTGGNSPLHF
>TRBV20-1|TRBD1|TRBJ2-7|.
TGCAGTGCCTCGACAGGGGCATACGAGCAGTACTTC
CSASTGAYEQYF
>TRBV20-1|TRBD1|TRBJ1-6|.
TGCAGTGCTAGAGACCTACAGGGGGAGTATTCACCCCTCCACTTT
CSARDLQGEYSPLHF
>TRBV30|.|TRBJ1-3|few
TGTGCCTGGGGGGACCGCAGGAAGGGAGACACCATATATTTT
CAWGDRRKGDTIYF
>TRBV2|TRBD1|TRBJ2-2|many
TGTGCCAGCAGACAACAGGGGCCCGGGGAGCTGTTTTTT
CASRQQGPGELFF
>TRBV20-1|.|TRBJ2-5|many
TGCAGTGCTAGCCGATGGGAGACCCAGTACTTC
CSASRWETQYF
>TRBV20-1|.|TRBJ2-1|.
TGCAGTGGCGAGGGCTCCTACAATGAGCAGTTCTTC
CSGEGSYNEQFF
>TRBV12-3/TRBV12-4|.|TRBJ1-5|many
TGTGCCAGCAGACCGGGACACAGTAGCAATCAGCCCCAGCATTTT
CASRPGHSSNQPQHF
>TRBV2|.|TRBJ1-2|.
TGTGCCAGCAGTCGGAACAGCAGGTTTAACTATGGCTACACCTTC
CASSRNSRFNYGYTF
>TRBV25-1|.|TRBJ1-4|.
TGTGCCAGCAGTGAAACACGGGGGAAGGCGGGTGAAAAACTGTTTTTT
CASSETRGKAGEKLFF
>TRBV7-2|TRBD1|TRBJ2-7|.
TGTGCCAGCAGCCAAAGGGGGCCCTACGAGCAGTACTTC
CASSQRGPYEQYF
>TRBV7-2|TRBD1|TRBJ1-2|many
TGTGCCAGCAGCTTAGAACCGGGACAGGGTCTTGGCTACACCTTC
CASSLEPGQGLGYTF
>TRBV2|.|TRBJ1-4|many
TGTGCCAGCAGTAGCACTACTGGGAATGAAAAACTGTTTTTT
CASSSTTGNEKLFF